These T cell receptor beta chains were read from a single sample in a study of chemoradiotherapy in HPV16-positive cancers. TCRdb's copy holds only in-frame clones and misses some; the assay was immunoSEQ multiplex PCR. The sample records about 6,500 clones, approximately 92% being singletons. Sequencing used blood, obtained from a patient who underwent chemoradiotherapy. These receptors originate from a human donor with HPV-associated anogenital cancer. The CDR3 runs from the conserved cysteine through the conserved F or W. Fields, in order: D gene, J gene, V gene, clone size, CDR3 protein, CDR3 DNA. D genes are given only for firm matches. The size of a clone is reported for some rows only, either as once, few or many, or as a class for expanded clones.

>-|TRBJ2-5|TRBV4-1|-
CASSQEGGETQYF
TGCGCCAGCAGCCAAGAGGGTGGAGAGACCCAGTACTTC
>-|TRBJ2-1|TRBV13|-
CASSPARPTDEQFF
TGTGCCAGCAGCCCTGCCCGTCCAACGGATGAGCAGTTCTTC
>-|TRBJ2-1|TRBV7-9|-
CASIGTPIRYEQFF
TGTGCCAGCATTGGGACTCCCATTCGTTATGAGCAGTTCTTC
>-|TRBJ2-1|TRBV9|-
CASSVGASEQFF
TGTGCCAGCAGCGTAGGGGCAAGTGAGCAGTTCTTC
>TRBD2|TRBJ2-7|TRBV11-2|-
CASSLVAGAYEQYF
TGTGCCAGCAGCTTAGTAGCGGGAGCCTACGAGCAGTACTTC
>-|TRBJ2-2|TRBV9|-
CASSGAVPGLTLPNTGELFF
TGTGCCAGCAGCGGAGCGGTCCCGGGACTCACACTCCCGAACACCGGGGAGCTGTTTTTT
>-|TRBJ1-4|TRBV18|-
CASSPKLPGSNEKLFF
TGTGCCAGCTCACCAAAACTCCCGGGGAGTAATGAAAAACTGTTTTTT
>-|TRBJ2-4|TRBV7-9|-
CASSFSKNIQYF
TGTGCCAGCAGCTTCTCCAAAAACATTCAGTACTTC
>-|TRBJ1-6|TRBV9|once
CASSVLGTNSPLHF
TGTGCCAGCAGCGTACTTGGGACCAATTCACCCCTCCACTTT
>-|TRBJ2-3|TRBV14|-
CASSQAGTPTQYF
TGTGCCAGCAGCCAAGCTGGAACCCCTACGCAGTATTTT
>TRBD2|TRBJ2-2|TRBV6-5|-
CASSVWEGNSGELFF
TGTGCCAGCAGCGTCTGGGAGGGGAATAGCGGGGAGCTGTTTTTT
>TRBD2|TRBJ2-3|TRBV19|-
CASSMGLAGKDTQYF
TGTGCCAGTAGTATGGGTCTAGCGGGGAAGGATACGCAGTATTTT
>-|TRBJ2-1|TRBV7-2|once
CASSLRDGYNEQFF
TGTGCCAGCAGCCTCCGGGACGGCTACAATGAGCAGTTCTTC
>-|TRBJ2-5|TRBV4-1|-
CASSSETPGPETQYF
TGCGCCAGCAGCTCCGAAACCCCGGGGCCCGAGACCCAGTACTTC
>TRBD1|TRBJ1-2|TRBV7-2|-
CASRSGTGDSRGYTF
TGTGCCAGCAGATCGGGGACAGGGGACTCGCGGGGCTACACCTTC
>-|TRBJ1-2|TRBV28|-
CAGGGLYGYTF
TGTGCCGGCGGGGGTCTCTATGGCTACACCTTC
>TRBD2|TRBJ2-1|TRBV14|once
CASSQDILLAGSDEQFF
TGTGCCAGCAGCCAAGATATCCTGCTAGCGGGATCGGATGAGCAGTTCTTC
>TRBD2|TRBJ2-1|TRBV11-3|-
CASSLGTSGYNEQFF
TGTGCCAGCAGCCTCGGGACTAGCGGATACAATGAGCAGTTCTTC
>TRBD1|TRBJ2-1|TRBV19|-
CASRQGAGGEQFF
TGTGCCAGTAGACAGGGGGCAGGCGGTGAGCAGTTCTTC
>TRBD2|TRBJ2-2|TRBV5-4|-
CASRPGRLAGGGEELFF
TGTGCCAGCAGACCGGGGCGGCTAGCGGGAGGGGGAGAGGAGCTGTTTTTT
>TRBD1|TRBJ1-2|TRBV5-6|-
CASSLVGQGAGYTF
TGTGCCAGCAGCTTGGTGGGACAGGGGGCTGGCTACACCTTC
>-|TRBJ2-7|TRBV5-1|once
CASSSGIFYEQYF
TGCGCCAGCAGCTCCGGGATTTTCTACGAGCAGTACTTC
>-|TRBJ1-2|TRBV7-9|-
CASRSGYGYTF
TGTGCCAGCAGGTCAGGGTATGGCTACACCTTC
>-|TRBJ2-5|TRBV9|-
CASSGALGETQYF
TGTGCCAGCAGCGGAGCCCTGGGTGAGACCCAGTACTTC
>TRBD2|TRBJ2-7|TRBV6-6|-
CASSYPGGYEQYF
TGTGCCAGCAGTTACCCCGGGGGGTACGAGCAGTACTTC
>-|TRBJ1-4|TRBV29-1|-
CSVGEEKLFF
TGCAGCGTTGGGGAAGAAAAACTGTTTTTT
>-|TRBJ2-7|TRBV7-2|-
CASSSRRGSYEQYF
TGTGCCAGCAGTTCTAGACGGGGGAGCTACGAGCAGTACTTC
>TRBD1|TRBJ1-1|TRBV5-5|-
CASSLQPDRVGTEAFF
TGTGCCAGCAGCTTGCAGCCCGACAGGGTCGGAACTGAAGCTTTCTTT
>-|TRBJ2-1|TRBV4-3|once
CASSQLSSYNEQFF
TGCGCCAGCAGCCAACTGAGCTCCTACAATGAGCAGTTCTTC
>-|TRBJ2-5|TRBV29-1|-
CSVEAPSQETQYF
TGCAGCGTTGAAGCCCCGTCCCAAGAGACCCAGTACTTC
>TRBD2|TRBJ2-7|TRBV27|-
CASSWGGRAGYEQYF
TGTGCCAGCAGTTGGGGCGGGAGGGCCGGGTACGAGCAGTACTTC
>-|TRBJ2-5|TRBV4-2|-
CASSQGGVGETQYF
TGTGCCAGCAGCCAAGGGGGGGTGGGTGAGACCCAGTACTTC
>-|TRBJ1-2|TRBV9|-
CASSEVGTGTYGYTF
TGTGCCAGCAGCGAAGTTGGGACTGGGACATATGGCTACACCTTC
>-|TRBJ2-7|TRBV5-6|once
CASSLGAVGRSEQYF
TGTGCCAGCAGCTTGGGGGCGGTGGGCCGCTCCGAGCAGTACTTC
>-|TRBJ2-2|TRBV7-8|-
CAKGTKLTGELFF
TGTGCTAAGGGGACCAAACTCACCGGGGAGCTGTTTTTT
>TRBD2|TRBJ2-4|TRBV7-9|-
CASSPGGDIQYF
TGTGCCAGCAGCCCTGGGGGGGACATTCAGTACTTC
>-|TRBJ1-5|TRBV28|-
CASSTGGQPQHF
TGTGCCAGCTCGACAGGAGGTCAGCCCCAGCATTTT
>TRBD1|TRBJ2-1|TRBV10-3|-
CAISESKRQGAVDEQFF
TGTGCCATCAGTGAGTCAAAGCGACAGGGGGCGGTTGATGAGCAGTTCTTC
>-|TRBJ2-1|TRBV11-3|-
CASSPSDPRSYNEQFF
TGTGCCAGCAGCCCATCGGACCCTCGCTCCTACAATGAGCAGTTCTTC
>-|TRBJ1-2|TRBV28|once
CASSLATYPTNYGYTF
TGTGCCAGCAGTTTGGCTACGTACCCTACTAACTATGGCTACACCTTC